This T cell receptor (beta chain) was retrieved from a study of T cells after yellow fever vaccination. Looking at the study overall: Preparing low-cell-number fractions relied on SMART-Seq v4 Ultra Low Input.

Germline loops: CDR1 SGHAT, CDR2 FQNNGV. The CDR3 runs to 16 residues. Trimming pared 1 base from V and 5 bases from J, leaving 15 bases between. Concerning this clonotype itself: Its antigen is still unknown.

Study results and limitations: Most clones from primary vaccination were detected again post-booster (approximately 96% CD4, roughly 91% CD8). Clonotypes appearing in both CD4 and CD8 compartments existed, and their share was small.

TCR cDNA was made by 5'RACE template switching, adding a universal primer site and UMIs. TCRdb re-called the 5' RACE reads through MiXCR, storing one row per CDR3 protein. The table records hundreds of thousands of distinct CDR3 sequences, roughly 14% of them present only once. The chain uses TRBV11-2 and TRBJ2-1, with D possibly being TRBD2 (5 bases). Sequenced material: PBMCs, taken on the day of the yellow fever booster vaccination. This receptor was obtained from a man aged 25 to 40 who received the YFV17D yellow fever vaccine. Here the CDR3 DNA reads TGTGCCAGCAGCTTAGGGGTGGGATGGGGAGACAATGAGCAGTTCTTC. Encoded protein: CASSLGVGWGDNEQFF.